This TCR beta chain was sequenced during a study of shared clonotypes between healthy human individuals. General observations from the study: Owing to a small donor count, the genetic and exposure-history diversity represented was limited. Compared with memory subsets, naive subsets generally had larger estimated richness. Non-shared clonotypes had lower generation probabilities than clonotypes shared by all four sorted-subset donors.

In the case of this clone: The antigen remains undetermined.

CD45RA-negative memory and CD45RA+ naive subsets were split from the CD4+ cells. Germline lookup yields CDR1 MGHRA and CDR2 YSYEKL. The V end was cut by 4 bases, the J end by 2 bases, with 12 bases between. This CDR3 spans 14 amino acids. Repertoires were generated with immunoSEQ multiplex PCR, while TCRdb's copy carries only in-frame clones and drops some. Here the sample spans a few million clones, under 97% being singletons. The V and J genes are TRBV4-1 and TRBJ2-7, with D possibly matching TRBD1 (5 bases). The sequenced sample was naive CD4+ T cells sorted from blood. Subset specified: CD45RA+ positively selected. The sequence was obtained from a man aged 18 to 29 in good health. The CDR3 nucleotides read TGCGCCAGCAGCCTTACGACAGAGACCTACGAGCAGTACTTC. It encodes CASSLTTETYEQYF.